The clone carrying this T cell receptor (beta chain) has more than one count but fewer than ten. As yet, its antigen is unknown. This specimen belongs to a study of cytomegalovirus exposure and HLA in healthy donors. V lost 4 bases to trimming and J lost 7 bases; unmatched junction nucleotides: 8. Per the germline V gene, CDR1 is MNHEY and CDR2 is SVGAGI. This CDR3 comprises 15 residues. This PCR relied on a set of 60 Vbeta primers and 13 Jbeta primers. Data came from immunoSEQ multiplex PCR; TCRdb stores just in-frame clones and leaves some out. The data contain 100,000 to 150,000 clones, about 9.1% of them singletons. Overall study results and limits: An analysis was carried out at a later point. It showed that HLA-associated TCR beta chains were more clonally expanded than equally common non-associated chains. Beyond CMV serostatus, there was no information to go on about immune exposure.

Material for sequencing was PBMCs. The TCR was taken from a woman in her thirties or forties in good health and CMV-seropositive. The V and J genes are TRBV6-5 and TRBJ1-1; 11 positions match TRBD1. The CDR3 DNA reads as TGTGCCAGCAGTTCCCTGGGACAGGGGGGAATTGAAGCTTTCTTT. Translated, it gives CASSSLGQGGIEAFF.